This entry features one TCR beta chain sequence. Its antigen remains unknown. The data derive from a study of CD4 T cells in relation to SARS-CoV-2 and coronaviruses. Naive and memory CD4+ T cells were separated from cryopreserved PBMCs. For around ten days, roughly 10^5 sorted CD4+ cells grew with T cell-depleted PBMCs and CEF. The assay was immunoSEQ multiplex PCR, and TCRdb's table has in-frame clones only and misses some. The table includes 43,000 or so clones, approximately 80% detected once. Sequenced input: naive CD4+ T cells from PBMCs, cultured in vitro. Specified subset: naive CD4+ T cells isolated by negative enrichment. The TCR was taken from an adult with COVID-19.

The CDR3 loop reads CASSQETYYGYTF. The CDR3 DNA sequence: TGTGCCAGCAGCCAAGAGACCTACTATGGCTACACCTTC. This chain links TRBV3-1 (or the pseudogene TRBV3-2) with TRBJ1-2; D gene uncertain. Germline V gene data show CDR1 as LGHDT and CDR2 as YNNKEL (reference sequence). The CDR3 spans 13 residues. Trimming took off 0 bases at V and 3 bases at J, with 5 bases between the two ends.